Here is one T cell receptor (beta chain) with its context. Its antigen is unknown. Per sample, roughly 94,000 TCR templates underwent assay. The table came from immunoSEQ multiplex PCR; TCRdb's copy has only in-frame clones and leaves some out. The sample shows tens of thousands of clones, roughly 93% of them seen only once. The CDR3 contains 13 residues. Looked up from germline, CDR1 is SEHNR and CDR2 is FQNEAQ (reference sequence). The V end lost 5 bases, the J end lost 3 bases, and 10 bases lay between the germline ends. The record originates from a study of siplizumab effects on memory and regulatory T cells. Whole-study results and caveats: The study did not confirm that proliferating Tregs from siplizumab cultures were suppressive.

Input material: CD8+ T cells sorted from blood. The source of this sequence is a human donor in good health. The chain uses TRBV7-9 and TRBJ2-5, with D uncertain. As DNA, the CDR3 is TGTGCCAGCAGCCGTGAAAGGGAAGAGACCCAGTACTTC. It codes for CASSREREETQYF.